The clone carrying this T cell receptor beta chain appeared once. What it binds is unknown. Looked up from germline, CDR1 is MNHNS and CDR2 is SASEGT. V lost 2 bases, J lost 4 bases, and 14 bases lay in between. This CDR3 is built from 15 residues. TCRdb's table, derived via immunoSEQ multiplex PCR, lists solely in-frame clones and lacks some. This table holds 60,000 to 75,000 clones, around 87% found once. The data were obtained in a study of OX40 agonist ivuxolimab in advanced cancers. Study-level background: The group had a mean age of 60 years, ranged from about 20 to 80, and was 82.7% male.

General study points: There were, on average, more expanded clones in CD8+ T cells than in CD4+. The study observed clonal expansion of CD4+ and CD8+ blood T cells by week 6 at 0.1 to 3.0 mg/kg.

The sequenced sample was CD4+ or CD8+ T cells sorted from blood, obtained in a trial of the OX40 agonist ivuxolimab. This sequence joins TRBV6-1 and TRBJ1-2; D unresolved. This receptor was taken from an adult with an advanced solid tumor such as melanoma, head and neck, liver or kidney cancer. In DNA form, the CDR3 reads TGTGCCAGCAGTGAAATTCTGGACTCCGTCTATGGCTACACCTTC. Its translation is CASSEILDSVYGYTF.